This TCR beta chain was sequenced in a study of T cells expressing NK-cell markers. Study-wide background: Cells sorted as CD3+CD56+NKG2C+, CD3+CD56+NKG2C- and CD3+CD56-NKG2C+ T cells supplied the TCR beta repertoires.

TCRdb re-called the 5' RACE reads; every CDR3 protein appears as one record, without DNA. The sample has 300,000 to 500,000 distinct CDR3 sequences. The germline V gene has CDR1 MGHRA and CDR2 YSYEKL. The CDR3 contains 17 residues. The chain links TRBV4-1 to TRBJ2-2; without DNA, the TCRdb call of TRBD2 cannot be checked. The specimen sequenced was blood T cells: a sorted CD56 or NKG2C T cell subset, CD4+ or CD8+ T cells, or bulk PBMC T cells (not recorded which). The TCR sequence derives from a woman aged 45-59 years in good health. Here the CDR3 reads CASSPLASGANTGELFF.